What follows is one T cell receptor (beta chain) and its context. Its antigen is still unknown. This entry comes from a study of T cell responses to AZD1222 COVID-19 vaccine. The study, taken as a whole, reports: With two AZD1222 doses given, Spike-specific TCR breadth and depth both rose. Donors were chiefly white British, with a greater number of females, and clonal diversity was perhaps underestimated. Of spike-specific TCRs, nearly half reportedly target regions left unmutated in variants.

The protocol was immunoSEQ multiplex PCR, while the TCRdb copy is restricted to in-frame clones and leaves out a portion. This repertoire shows approximately 68,000 clones, roughly 91% found once; its top ten account for under 30%. V was shortened by 8 bases and J by 2 bases, with 9 bases between the two germline ends. The germline gives CDR1 MNHEY, CDR2 SMNVEV (reference sequence). The CDR3 spans 12 residues. The TCR was taken from an adult in good health. The chain carries TRBV27 and TRBJ1-2; D not certain. The sample in question was peripheral blood, obtained on day 0 of AZD1222 vaccination. As DNA, the CDR3 is TGTGCCAGCTTCACCGAGAACTATGGCTACACCTTC. It translates to CASFTENYGYTF.